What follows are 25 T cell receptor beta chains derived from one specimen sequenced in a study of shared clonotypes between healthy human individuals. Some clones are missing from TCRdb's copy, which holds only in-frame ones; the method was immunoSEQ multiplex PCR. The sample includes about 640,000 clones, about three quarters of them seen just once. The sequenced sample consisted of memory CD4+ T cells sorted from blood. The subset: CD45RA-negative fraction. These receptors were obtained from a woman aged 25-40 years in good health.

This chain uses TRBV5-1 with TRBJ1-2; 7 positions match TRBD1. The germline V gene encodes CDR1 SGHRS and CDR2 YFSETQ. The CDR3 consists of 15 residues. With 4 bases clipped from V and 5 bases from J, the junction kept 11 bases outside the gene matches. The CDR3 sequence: CASSARETGSYGYTF. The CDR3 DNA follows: TGCGCCAGCAGCGCTCGCGAGACAGGGAGTTATGGCTACACCTTC.

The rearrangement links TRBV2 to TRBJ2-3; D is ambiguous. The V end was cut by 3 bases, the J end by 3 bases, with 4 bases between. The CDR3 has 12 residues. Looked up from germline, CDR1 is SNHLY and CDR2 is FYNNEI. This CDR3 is CASSDRTDTQYF. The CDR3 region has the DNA TGTGCCAGCAGTGACCGAACAGATACGCAGTATTTT.

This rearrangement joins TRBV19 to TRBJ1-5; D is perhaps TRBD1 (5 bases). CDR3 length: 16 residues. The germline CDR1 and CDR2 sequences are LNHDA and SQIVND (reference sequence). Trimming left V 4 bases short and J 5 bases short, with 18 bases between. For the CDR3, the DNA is TGTGCCAGTAGTACTCGGGACCCCCGGGGGGATCAGCCCCAGCATTTT. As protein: CASSTRDPRGDQPQHF. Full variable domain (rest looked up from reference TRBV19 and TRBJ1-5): DGGITQSPKYLFRKEGQNVTLSCEQNLNHDAMYWYRQDPGQGLRLIYYSQIVNDFQKGDIAEGYSVSREKKESFPLTVTSAQKNPTAFYLCASSTRDPRGDQPQHFGDGTRLSIL.

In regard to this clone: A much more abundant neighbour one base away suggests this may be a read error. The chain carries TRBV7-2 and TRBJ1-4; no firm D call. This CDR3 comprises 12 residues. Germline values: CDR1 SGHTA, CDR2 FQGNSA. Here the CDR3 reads CVSSRMREKLFF. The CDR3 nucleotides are TGTGTCAGCAGCCGCATGAGAGAAAAACTGTTTTTT.

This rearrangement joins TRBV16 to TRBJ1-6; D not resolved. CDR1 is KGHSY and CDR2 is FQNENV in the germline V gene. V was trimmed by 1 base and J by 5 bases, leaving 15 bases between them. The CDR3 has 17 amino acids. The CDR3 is CASSQFAGPGNNSPLHF. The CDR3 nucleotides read TGTGCCAGCAGCCAATTTGCTGGTCCGGGGAATAATTCACCCCTCCACTTT.

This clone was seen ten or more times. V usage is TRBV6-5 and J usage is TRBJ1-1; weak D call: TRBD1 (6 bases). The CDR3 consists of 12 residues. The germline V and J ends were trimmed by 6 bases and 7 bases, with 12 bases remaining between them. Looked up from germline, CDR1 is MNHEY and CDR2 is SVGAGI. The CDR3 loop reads CASRAGDSEAFF. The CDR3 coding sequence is TGTGCCAGCAGAGCAGGGGATAGTGAAGCTTTCTTT.

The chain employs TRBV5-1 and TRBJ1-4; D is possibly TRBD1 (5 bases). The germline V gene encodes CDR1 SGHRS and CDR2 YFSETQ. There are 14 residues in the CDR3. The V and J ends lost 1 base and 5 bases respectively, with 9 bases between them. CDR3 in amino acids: CASSLWGTNEKLFF. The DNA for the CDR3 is TGCGCCAGCAGCTTGTGGGGGACCAATGAAAAACTGTTTTTT.

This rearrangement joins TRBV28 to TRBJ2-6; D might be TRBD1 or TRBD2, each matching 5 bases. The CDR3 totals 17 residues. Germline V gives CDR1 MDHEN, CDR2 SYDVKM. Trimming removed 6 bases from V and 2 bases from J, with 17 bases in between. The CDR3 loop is CASSRDVRGAGANVLTF. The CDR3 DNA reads TGTGCCAGCAGCCGGGACGTAAGGGGAGCTGGGGCCAACGTCCTGACTTTC.

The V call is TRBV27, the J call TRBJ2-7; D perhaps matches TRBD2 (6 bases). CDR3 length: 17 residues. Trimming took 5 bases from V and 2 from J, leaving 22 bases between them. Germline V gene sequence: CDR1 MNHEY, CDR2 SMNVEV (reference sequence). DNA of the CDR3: TGTGCCAGCAGTCGATTTGTCCGGATCGGGAGTGCCTACGAGCAGTACTTC. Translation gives CASSRFVRIGSAYEQYF.

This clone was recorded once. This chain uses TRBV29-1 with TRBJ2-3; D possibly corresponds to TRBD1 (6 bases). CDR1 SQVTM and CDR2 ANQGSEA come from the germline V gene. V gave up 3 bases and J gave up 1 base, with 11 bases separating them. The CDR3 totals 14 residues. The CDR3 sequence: CSVEGEGGTDTQYF. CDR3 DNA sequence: TGCAGCGTTGAGGGCGAGGGGGGCACAGATACGCAGTATTTT.

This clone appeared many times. CDR3 loop: CSVGPGGGRSNYGYTF. The CDR3 DNA reads TGCAGCGTTGGACCAGGGGGCGGCCGGTCTAACTATGGCTACACCTTC. V gene TRBV29-1 combines with J gene TRBJ1-2; 8 bases are shared with TRBD1. The V and J ends lost 4 bases and 0 bases, in that order; junction bases with no gene match: 10. The CDR3 contains 16 residues. Germline CDR1 SQVTM, CDR2 ANQGSEA.

The CDR3 loop reads CASSPTGTGGADTQYF. The CDR3 DNA reads as TGTGCCAGCTCACCCACCGGGACAGGGGGCGCAGATACGCAGTATTTT. The genes are TRBV18 and TRBJ2-3; 12 nucleotides agree with TRBD1. From germline, CDR1 is KGHSH and CDR2 LQKENI. This CDR3 region has 16 residues. Trimming took 3 bases from V and 4 from J; bases not matched to a gene: 5.

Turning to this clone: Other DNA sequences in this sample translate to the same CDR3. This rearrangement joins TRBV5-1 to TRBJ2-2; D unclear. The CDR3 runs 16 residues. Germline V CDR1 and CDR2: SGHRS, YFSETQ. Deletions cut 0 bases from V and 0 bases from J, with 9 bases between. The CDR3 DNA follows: TGCGCCAGCAGCTTGGACGGCAGACCGAACACCGGGGAGCTGTTTTTT. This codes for CASSLDGRPNTGELFF.

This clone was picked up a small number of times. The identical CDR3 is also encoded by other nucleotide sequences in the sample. DNA of the CDR3: TGCAGTGCCAGCCTGGAATACGAGCAGTACTTC. Protein sequence: CSASLEYEQYF. V and J are TRBV20-1 and TRBJ2-7; D is uncertain. There are 11 residues in the CDR3. The germline V gene encodes CDR1 DFQATT and CDR2 SNEGSKA (reference sequence). The V gene lost 6 bases and the J gene lost 4 bases, with 10 bases spanning the gap.

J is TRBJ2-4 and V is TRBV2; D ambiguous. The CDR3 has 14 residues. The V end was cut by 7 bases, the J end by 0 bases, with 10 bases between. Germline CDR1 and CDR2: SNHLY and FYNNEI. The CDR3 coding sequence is TGTGCCAGCATCGGCAGTGTAGCCAAAAACATTCAGTACTTC. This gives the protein CASIGSVAKNIQYF.

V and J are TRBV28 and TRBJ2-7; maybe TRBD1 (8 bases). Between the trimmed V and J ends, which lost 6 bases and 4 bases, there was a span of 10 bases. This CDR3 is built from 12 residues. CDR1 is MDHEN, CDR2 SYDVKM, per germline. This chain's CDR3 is CASRQGGYEQYF. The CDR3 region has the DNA TGTGCCAGCAGACAGGGGGGGTACGAGCAGTACTTC. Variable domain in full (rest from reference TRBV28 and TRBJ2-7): DVKVTQSSRYLVKRTGEKVFLECVQDMDHENMFWYRQDPGLGLRLIYFSYDVKMKEKGDIPEGYSVSREKKERFSLILESASTNQTSMYLCASRQGGYEQYFGPGTRLTVT.

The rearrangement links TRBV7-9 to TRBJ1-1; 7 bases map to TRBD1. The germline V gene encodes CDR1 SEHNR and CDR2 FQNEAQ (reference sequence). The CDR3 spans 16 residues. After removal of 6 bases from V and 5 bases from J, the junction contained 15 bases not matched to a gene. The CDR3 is CASSPRRRGSLTEAFF. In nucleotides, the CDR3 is TGTGCCAGCAGTCCACGACGCAGGGGGAGTTTGACTGAAGCTTTCTTT. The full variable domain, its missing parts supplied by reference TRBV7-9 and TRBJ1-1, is DTGVSQNPRHKITKRGQNVTFRCDPISEHNRLYWYRQTLGQGPEFLTYFQNEAQLEKSRLLSDRFSAERPKGSFSTLEIQRTEQGDSAMYLCASSPRRRGSLTEAFFGQGTRLTVV.

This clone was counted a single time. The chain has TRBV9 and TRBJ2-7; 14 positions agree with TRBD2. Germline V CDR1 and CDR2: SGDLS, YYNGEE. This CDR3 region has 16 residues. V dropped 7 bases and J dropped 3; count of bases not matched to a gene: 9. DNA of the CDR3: TGTGCCAGCGGGGGACTAGCGGGAGTGGGGATCTACGAGCAGTACTTC. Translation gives CASGGLAGVGIYEQYF.

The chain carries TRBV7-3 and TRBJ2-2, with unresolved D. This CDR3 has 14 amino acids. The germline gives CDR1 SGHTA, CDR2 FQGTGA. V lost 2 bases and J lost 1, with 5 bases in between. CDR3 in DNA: TGTGCCAGCAGCTTATGGAGGAACACCGGGGAGCTGTTTTTT. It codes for CASSLWRNTGELFF. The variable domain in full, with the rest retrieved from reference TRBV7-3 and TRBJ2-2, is GAGVSQTPSNKVTEKGKYVELRCDPISGHTALYWYRQSLGQGPEFLIYFQGTGAADDSGLPNDRFFAVRPEGSVSTLKIQRTERGDSAVYLCASSLWRNTGELFFGEGSRLTVL.

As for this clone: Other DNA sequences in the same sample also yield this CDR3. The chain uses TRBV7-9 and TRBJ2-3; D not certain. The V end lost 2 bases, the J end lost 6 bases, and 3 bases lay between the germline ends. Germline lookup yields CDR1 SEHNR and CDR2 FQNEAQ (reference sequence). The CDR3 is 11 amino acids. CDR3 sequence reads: CASSLSDTQYF. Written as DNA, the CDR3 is TGTGCCAGCAGCTTAAGTGATACGCAGTATTTT. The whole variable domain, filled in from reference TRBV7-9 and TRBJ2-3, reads DTGVSQNPRHKITKRGQNVTFRCDPISEHNRLYWYRQTLGQGPEFLTYFQNEAQLEKSRLLSDRFSAERPKGSFSTLEIQRTEQGDSAMYLCASSLSDTQYFGPGTRLTVL.

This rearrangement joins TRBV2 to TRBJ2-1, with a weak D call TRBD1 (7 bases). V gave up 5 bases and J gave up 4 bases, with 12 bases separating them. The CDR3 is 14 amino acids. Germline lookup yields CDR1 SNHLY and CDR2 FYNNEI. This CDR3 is CASSRTGGYNEQFF. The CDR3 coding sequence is TGTGCCAGCAGTAGGACAGGAGGGTACAATGAGCAGTTCTTC.

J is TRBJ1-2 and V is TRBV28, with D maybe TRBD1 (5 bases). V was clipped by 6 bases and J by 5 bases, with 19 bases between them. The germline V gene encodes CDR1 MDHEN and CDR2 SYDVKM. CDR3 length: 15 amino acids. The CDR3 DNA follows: TGTGCCAGCAGCACCGGGGGGGGACTGTCTTATGGCTACACCTTC. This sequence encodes CASSTGGGLSYGYTF.

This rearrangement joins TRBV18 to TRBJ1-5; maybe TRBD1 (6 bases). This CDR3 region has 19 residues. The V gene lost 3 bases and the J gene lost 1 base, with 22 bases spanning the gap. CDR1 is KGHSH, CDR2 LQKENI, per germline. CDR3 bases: TGTGCCAGCTCACCGCGCCCGCCAGGGGTGGGGGTCAGCAATCAGCCCCAGCATTTT. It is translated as CASSPRPPGVGVSNQPQHF.

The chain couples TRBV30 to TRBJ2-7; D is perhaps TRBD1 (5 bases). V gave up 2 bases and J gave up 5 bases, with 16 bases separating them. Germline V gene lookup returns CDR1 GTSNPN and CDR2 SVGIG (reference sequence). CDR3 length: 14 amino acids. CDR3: CAWSLRAGKDEQYF. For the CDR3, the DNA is TGTGCCTGGAGTCTCAGGGCAGGGAAGGACGAGCAGTACTTC. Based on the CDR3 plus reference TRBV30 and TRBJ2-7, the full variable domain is SQTIHQWPATLVQPVGSPLSLECTVEGTSNPNLYWYRQAAGRGLQLLFYSVGIGQISSEVPQNLSASRPQDRQFILSSKKLLLSDSGFYLCAWSLRAGKDEQYFGPGTRLTVT.

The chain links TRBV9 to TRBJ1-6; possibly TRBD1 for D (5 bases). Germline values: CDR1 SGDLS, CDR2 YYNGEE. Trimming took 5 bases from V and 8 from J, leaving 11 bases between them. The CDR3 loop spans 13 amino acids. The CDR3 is CASSTAQDSPLHF. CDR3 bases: TGTGCCAGCAGTACGGCACAGGATTCACCCCTCCACTTT.